A single sample gave rise to the 11 T cell receptor beta chains below, sequenced in a study of blood T cell repertoires in COVID-19. TCRdb's table, derived via immunoSEQ multiplex PCR, lists solely in-frame clones and lacks some. The sample includes about 26,000 clones, nearly 95% of them seen just once. The sequencing input was peripheral blood. These receptors all stem from a human donor in a cohort sampled during active COVID-19.

This sequence joins TRBV19 and TRBJ2-5; 10 bases match TRBD2. From germline, CDR1 is LNHDA and CDR2 SQIVND (reference sequence). This CDR3 region has 14 residues. Trimming cost V 7 bases and J 5 bases; bases outside gene matches: 7. CDR3 coding DNA: TGTGCCAGTAAGGCTAGCGGGAGAGGGGAGACCCAGTACTTC. Translation: CASKASGRGETQYF. Complete variable domain (other parts from reference TRBV19 and TRBJ2-5): DGGITQSPKYLFRKEGQNVTLSCEQNLNHDAMYWYRQDPGQGLRLIYYSQIVNDFQKGDIAEGYSVSREKKESFPLTVTSAQKNPTAFYLCASKASGRGETQYFGPGTRLLVL.

The chain recombines TRBV6-6 with TRBJ2-3; D remains ambiguous. Trimming cost V 4 bases and J 5 bases, with 7 bases left between them. Germline V CDR1 and CDR2: MNHNY, SVGAGI (reference sequence). This CDR3 spans 12 amino acids. The CDR3 reads CASSLLVDTQYF. Here the CDR3 DNA reads TGTGCCAGCAGTTTGTTAGTAGATACGCAGTATTTT.

The V call is TRBV3-1 (or the pseudogene TRBV3-2), the J call TRBJ2-3; 7 positions match TRBD2. From germline, CDR1 is LGHDT and CDR2 YNNKEL (reference sequence). The V segment lost 3 bases and the J segment 0 bases; nucleotides outside the gene matches: 9. The CDR3 length is 17 residues. DNA of the CDR3: TGTGCCAGCAGCCAGGGAGGGAGCGGGGCTAGCACAGATACGCAGTATTTT. It translates to CASSQGGSGASTDTQYF.

This clone was observed once. V is TRBV28 and J is TRBJ2-4, with 8 nucleotides matching TRBD1. This CDR3 is 16 amino acids long. Trimming cost V 3 bases and J 6 bases; bases outside gene matches: 10. Germline lookup yields CDR1 MDHEN and CDR2 SYDVKM. CDR3 sequence (DNA): TGTGCCAGCAGTTTTTCGGCAGGGGGCTTTGTAAACATTCAGTACTTC. Translating it yields CASSFSAGGFVNIQYF.

In regard to this clone: Other DNA variants within this sample encode the same CDR3. The J gene is TRBJ1-2, the V gene TRBV4-3; no clear D gene. V was shortened by 1 base and J by 0 bases, with 6 bases between the two germline ends. The germline gives CDR1 LGHNA, CDR2 YSLEER. The CDR3 runs to 14 residues. The CDR3 bases are TGCGCCAGCAGCCAAGGTCCAGCTAACTATGGCTACACCTTC. Translation: CASSQGPANYGYTF.

In its sample, this clone was seen once. The rearrangement uses TRBV4-2 and TRBJ2-6; D possibly corresponds to TRBD1 (6 bases). The CDR3 totals 20 residues. Trimming removed 4 bases from V and 0 bases from J, with 22 bases in between. CDR1 is LGHNA, CDR2 YNFKEQ, per germline. The DNA for the CDR3 is TGTGCCAGCAGCCGGGTCTCAGCTCGTGTGACAGGCTCTGGGGCCAACGTCCTGACTTTC. Amino acid sequence: CASSRVSARVTGSGANVLTF.

This clone appeared a single time. This chain links TRBV27 with TRBJ1-2, with a tentative D call TRBD1 (5 bases). Germline V gives CDR1 MNHEY, CDR2 SMNVEV (reference sequence). This CDR3 is 16 amino acids long. The ends were cut back, 4 bases at V and 2 bases at J, with 17 bases in the middle. CDR3 amino acids: CASSSRLDTANYGYTF. CDR3 nucleotides: TGTGCCAGCAGTTCCCGATTGGACACTGCAAACTATGGCTACACCTTC.

The rearrangement links TRBV6-1 to TRBJ2-7, with 11 bases identical to TRBD1. Germline V lookup: CDR1 MNHNS, CDR2 SASEGT. V shed 0 bases and J 4 bases; nucleotides not matched to a gene: 17. The CDR3 consists of 20 residues. Written as DNA, the CDR3 is TGTGCCAGCAGTGAAGCCCCCCGGACAGGGGGCCCCCGGAACCTTTACGAGCAGTACTTC. This codes for CASSEAPRTGGPRNLYEQYF.

This rearrangement joins TRBV7-3 to TRBJ2-1; TRBD2 matches 9 bases. The CDR3 covers 15 residues. V dropped 5 bases and J dropped 2; count of bases not matched to a gene: 4. Germline CDR1 SGHTA, CDR2 FQGTGA. The CDR3 loop is CASSQSGGPYNEQFF. DNA of the CDR3: TGTGCCAGCAGCCAGAGCGGGGGGCCCTACAATGAGCAGTTCTTC.

The chain uses TRBV7-8 and TRBJ1-3, with TRBD1 as a possible D gene (6 bases). Germline V gives CDR1 SGHVS, CDR2 FQNEAQ. V lost 5 bases to trimming and J lost 0 bases, with 11 bases between them. The CDR3 covers 15 residues. This CDR3 reads CASSPGTTSGNTIYF. For the CDR3, the DNA is TGTGCCAGCAGCCCCGGGACAACCTCTGGAAACACCATATATTTT.

The gene calls are TRBV5-1 and TRBJ1-4; D is uncertain. Trimming stripped 0 bases from V and 0 bases from J, with 3 bases between. The CDR3 loop spans 14 amino acids. Germline V lookup: CDR1 SGHRS, CDR2 YFSETQ. The CDR3 nucleotides are TGCGCCAGCAGCTTGGCCGCAACTAATGAAAAACTGTTTTTT. Protein sequence: CASSLAATNEKLFF.